These 3 T cell receptor beta chains share one sample of origin, sequenced in a study of T cell responses to AZD1222 COVID-19 vaccine. Produced via immunoSEQ multiplex PCR; TCRdb's table is partial and in-frame only. Here the sample spans around 160,000 clones, 90% to 95% being singletons. Material: peripheral blood, obtained on day 0 of MenACWY control vaccination. These receptors were taken from an adult in good health.

The rearrangement joins TRBV28 to TRBJ1-6; 12 bases agree with TRBD1. Germline-derived CDR1 and CDR2 are MDHEN and SYDVKM. With 4 bases clipped from V and 7 bases from J, the junction kept 11 bases outside the gene matches. This CDR3 comprises 18 residues. CDR3 DNA: TGTGCCAGCAGTTCCCCGTGGGGACAGGGGGCCGGGAATTCACCCCTCCACTTT. As protein: CASSSPWGQGAGNSPLHF.

The chain carries TRBV7-8 and TRBJ1-2; possibly TRBD1 for D (5 bases). V was pared by 0 bases and J by 3 bases, with 8 bases between. Germline V lookup: CDR1 SGHVS, CDR2 FQNEAQ. The CDR3 totals 14 residues. CDR3 nucleotide sequence: TGTGCCAGCAGCTTAGCCAGGGCTTACTATGGCTACACCTTC. As protein: CASSLARAYYGYTF. Full variable domain (rest looked up from reference TRBV7-8 and TRBJ1-2): GAGVSQSPRYKVAKRGQDVALRCDPISGHVSLFWYQQALGQGPEFLTYFQNEAQLDKSGLPSDRFFAERPEGSVSTLKIQRTQQEDSAVYLCASSLARAYYGYTFGSGTRLTVV.

The gene calls are TRBV3-1 (or the pseudogene TRBV3-2) and TRBJ2-3; 7 nucleotides match TRBD2. The V gene end was trimmed by 0 bases and the J gene end by 1 base; junction bases not matched to a gene: 4. CDR1 and CDR2 (germline): LGHDT, YNNKEL (reference sequence). The CDR3 runs to 16 residues. The CDR3 protein is CASSQESGGGTDTQYF. DNA of the CDR3: TGTGCCAGCAGCCAAGAAAGTGGGGGGGGCACAGATACGCAGTATTTT.